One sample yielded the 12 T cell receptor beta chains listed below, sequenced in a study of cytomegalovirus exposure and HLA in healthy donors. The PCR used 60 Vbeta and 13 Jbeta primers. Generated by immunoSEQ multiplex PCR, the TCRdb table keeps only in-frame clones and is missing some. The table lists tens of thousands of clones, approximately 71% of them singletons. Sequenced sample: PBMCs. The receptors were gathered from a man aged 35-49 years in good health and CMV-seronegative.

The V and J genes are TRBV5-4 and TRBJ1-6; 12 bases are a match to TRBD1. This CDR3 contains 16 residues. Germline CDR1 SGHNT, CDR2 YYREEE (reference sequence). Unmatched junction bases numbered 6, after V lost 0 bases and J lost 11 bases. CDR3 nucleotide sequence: TGTGCCAGCAGCTTGGCTAGGGGACAGGGGGCAACACCCCTCCACTTT. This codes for CASSLARGQGATPLHF.

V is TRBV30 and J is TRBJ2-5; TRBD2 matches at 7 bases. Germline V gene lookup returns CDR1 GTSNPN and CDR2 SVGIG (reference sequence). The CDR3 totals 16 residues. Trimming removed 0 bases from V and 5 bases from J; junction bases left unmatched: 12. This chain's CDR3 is CAWSVVKREGRETQYF. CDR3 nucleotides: TGTGCCTGGAGTGTGGTTAAGAGGGAGGGCCGGGAGACCCAGTACTTC.

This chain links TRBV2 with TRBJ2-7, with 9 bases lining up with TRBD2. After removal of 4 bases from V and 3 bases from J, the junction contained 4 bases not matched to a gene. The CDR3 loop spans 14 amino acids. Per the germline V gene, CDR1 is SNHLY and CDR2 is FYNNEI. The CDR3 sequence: CASSAASGVYEQYF. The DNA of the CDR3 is TGTGCCAGCAGTGCCGCTAGCGGGGTCTACGAGCAGTACTTC.

CDR3 sequence (DNA): TGTGCCAGCACCTCGACAGGGGATTACAATGAGCAGTTCTTC. As protein: CASTSTGDYNEQFF. The rearrangement links TRBV7-9 to TRBJ2-1, with TRBD1 identical over 8 bases. This CDR3 spans 14 amino acids. Germline-derived CDR1 and CDR2 are SEHNR and FQNEAQ (reference sequence). V was clipped by 7 bases and J by 4 bases; unmatched bases: 6.

The CDR3 protein is CASSETILNTEAFF. The CDR3 region has the DNA TGTGCCAGCAGTGAAACTATCTTAAACACTGAAGCTTTCTTT. V gene TRBV25-1 combines with J gene TRBJ1-1; D unclear. CDR1 and CDR2 (germline): MGHDK, SYGVNS. Trimming took off 2 bases at V and 2 bases at J, with 9 bases between the two ends. This CDR3 has 14 residues.

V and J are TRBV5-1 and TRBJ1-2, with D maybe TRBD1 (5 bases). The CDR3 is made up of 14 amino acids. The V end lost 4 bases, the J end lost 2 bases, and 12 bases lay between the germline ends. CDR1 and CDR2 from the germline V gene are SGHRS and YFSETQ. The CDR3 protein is CASSPGGANYGYTF. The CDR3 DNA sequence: TGCGCCAGCAGCCCCGGGGGTGCCAACTATGGCTACACCTTC.

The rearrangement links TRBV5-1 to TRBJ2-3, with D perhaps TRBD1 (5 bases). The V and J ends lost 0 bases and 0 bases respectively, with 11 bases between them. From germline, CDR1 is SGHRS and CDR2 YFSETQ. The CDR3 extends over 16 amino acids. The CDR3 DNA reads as TGCGCCAGCAGCTTGGGACAGATACTCAGCACAGATACGCAGTATTTT. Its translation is CASSLGQILSTDTQYF.

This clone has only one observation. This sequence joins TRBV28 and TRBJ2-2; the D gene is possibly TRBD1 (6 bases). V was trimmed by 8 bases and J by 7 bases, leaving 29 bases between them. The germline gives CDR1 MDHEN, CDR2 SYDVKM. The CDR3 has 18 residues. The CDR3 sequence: CASRASRDTLTVVGELFF. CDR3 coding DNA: TGTGCCAGCCGCGCATCCCGGGACACCTTAACGGTCGTCGGGGAGCTGTTTTTT.

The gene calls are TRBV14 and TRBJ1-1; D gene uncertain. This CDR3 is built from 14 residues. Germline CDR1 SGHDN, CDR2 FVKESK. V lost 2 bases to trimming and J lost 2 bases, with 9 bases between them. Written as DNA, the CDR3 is TGTGCCAGCAGCCAAAATGTCCGTAACACTGAAGCTTTCTTT. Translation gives CASSQNVRNTEAFF.

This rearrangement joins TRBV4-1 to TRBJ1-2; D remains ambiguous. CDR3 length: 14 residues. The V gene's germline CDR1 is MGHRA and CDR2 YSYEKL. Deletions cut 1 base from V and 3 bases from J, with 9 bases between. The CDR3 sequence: CASSQGSGYYGYTF. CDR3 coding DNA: TGCGCCAGCAGCCAAGGATCGGGGTACTATGGCTACACCTTC.

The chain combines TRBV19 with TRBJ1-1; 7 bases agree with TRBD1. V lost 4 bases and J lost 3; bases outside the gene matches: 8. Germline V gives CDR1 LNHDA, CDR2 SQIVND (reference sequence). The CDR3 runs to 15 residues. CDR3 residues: CASSNRQGMDTEAFF. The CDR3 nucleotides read TGTGCCAGTAGTAATAGACAGGGTATGGACACTGAAGCTTTCTTT.

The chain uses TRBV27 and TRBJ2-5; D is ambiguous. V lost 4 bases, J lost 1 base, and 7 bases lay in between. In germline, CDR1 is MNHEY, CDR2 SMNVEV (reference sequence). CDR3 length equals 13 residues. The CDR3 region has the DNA TGTGCCAGCAGTTCCTTTCGCCAAGAGACCCAGTACTTC. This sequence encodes CASSSFRQETQYF.